A single sample is the source of the 16 T cell receptor beta chains below, sequenced in a study of regulatory T cells in long-lasting Graves disease. Described time point: persistent/refractory GD, antithyroid drugs over 5 years with positive TRAb. PBMC RNA served as the TCR library source. TCR beta libraries were built with iRepertoire HTBI primers and Arm-PCR of CDR3 regions. TCRdb reprocessed the multiplex PCR reads with MiXCR, giving one entry per CDR3 protein. The sample holds over 300,000 distinct CDR3 sequences; 15% to 20% are singletons and the top ten take 29%. The material was peripheral blood mononuclear cells (PBMCs), obtained when the disease was refractory, from a patient treated with antithyroid drugs. These receptors were taken from a female donor with Graves disease.

This clonotype has more than one count but fewer than ten. J is TRBJ1-1 and V is TRBV5-1; no firm D call. Per the germline V gene, CDR1 is SGHRS and CDR2 is YFSETQ. The CDR3 spans 14 residues. The V and J ends lost 6 bases and 4 bases respectively, with 16 bases between them. The CDR3 nucleotides read TGCGCCAGCACCCTACAGTTTCTGGCCACTGAAGCTTTCTTT. As protein: CASTLQFLATEAFF.

There are many counts of this clonotype. The chain links TRBV12-3 or TRBV12-4 to TRBJ1-6; no firm D call. V shed 6 bases and J shed 8 bases, with 11 bases lying between them. The length of the CDR3 is 13 residues. The CDR3 reads CASSPGSYSPLHF. CDR3 nucleotide sequence: TGTGCCAGCAGCCCCGGGAGTTATTCACCCCTCCACTTT.

This clonotype was counted at least ten times. The V call is TRBV7-9, the J call TRBJ1-2, with a possible D match to TRBD1 (5 bases). Germline V gene sequence: CDR1 SEHNR, CDR2 FQNEAQ (reference sequence). The CDR3 loop spans 16 amino acids. V was trimmed by 2 bases and J by 0 bases, leaving 13 bases between them. CDR3 sequence: CASSLTGEGANYGYTF. In DNA, the CDR3 is TGTGCCAGCAGCTTAACGGGGGAAGGGGCTAACTATGGCTACACCTTC. Together with reference TRBV7-9 and TRBJ1-2, the CDR3 gives the full variable domain: DTGVSQNPRHKITKRGQNVTFRCDPISEHNRLYWYRQTLGQGPEFLTYFQNEAQLEKSRLLSDRFSAERPKGSFSTLEIQRTEQGDSAMYLCASSLTGEGANYGYTFGSGTRLTVV.

The V call is TRBV5-6, the J call TRBJ2-4; D possibly corresponds to TRBD2 (6 bases). Germline V gene data show CDR1 as SGHDT and CDR2 as YYEEEE. The V end was cut by 0 bases, the J end by 0 bases, with 7 bases between. The CDR3 is 15 residues long. Here the CDR3 reads CASSLVGGAKNIQYF. Here the CDR3 DNA reads TGTGCCAGCAGCTTGGTGGGAGGAGCCAAAAACATTCAGTACTTC.

The chain recombines TRBV18 with TRBJ2-2; 7 bases match TRBD1. Germline V gives CDR1 KGHSH, CDR2 LQKENI. The junction had 14 bases not matched to a gene; V was cut back by 3 bases and J by 4 bases. The CDR3 sequence is 18 residues long. CDR3 region: CASSPGQALVSGTGELFF. The CDR3 DNA is TGTGCCAGCTCACCCGGACAGGCGTTGGTATCCGGCACCGGGGAGCTGTTTTTT.

The genes are TRBV3-1 and TRBJ2-6, with 7 nucleotides matching TRBD1. Germline V gene data show CDR1 as LGHDT and CDR2 as YNNKEL (reference sequence). The trim removed 4 bases at V and 1 base at J, leaving 4 bases unmatched. The CDR3 is made up of 16 amino acids. DNA of the CDR3: TGTGCCAGCAGCCCCGGGACAGCTTCTGGGGCCAACGTCCTGACTTTC. Translation gives CASSPGTASGANVLTF. The full variable domain, with the rest looked up from reference TRBV3-1 and TRBJ2-6, is DTAVSQTPKYLVTQMGNDKSIKCEQNLGHDTMYWYKQDSKKFLKIMFSYNNKELIINETVPNRFSPKSPDKAHLNLHINSLELGDSAVYFCASSPGTASGANVLTFGAGSRLTVL.

This chain joins TRBV10-3 and TRBJ2-3; D is ambiguous. Germline V gives CDR1 ENHRY, CDR2 SYGVKD. The germline V and J ends were trimmed by 11 bases and 4 bases, with 10 bases remaining between them. This CDR3 region has 11 residues. CDR3 region: CASIEADTQYF. For the CDR3, the DNA is TGTGCCTCGATAGAAGCAGATACGCAGTATTTT.

This sequence joins TRBV19 and TRBJ1-2, with D unclear. This CDR3 region has 12 residues. Trimming left V 0 bases short and J 8 bases short, with 7 bases between. In germline, CDR1 is LNHDA, CDR2 SQIVND (reference sequence). CDR3 sequence (DNA): TGTGCCAGTAGTATAGATTCCTGGGGCTACACCTTC. Its protein product is CASSIDSWGYTF.

This clonotype was seen at least ten times. At one of its ends the junction is not consistent with the germline gene, which may arise from a read error. This rearrangement joins TRBV20-1 to TRBJ2-2, with 14 bases identical to TRBD2. CDR1 DFQATT and CDR2 SNEGSKA come from the germline V gene (reference sequence). CDR3 length: 16 residues. CDR3 in DNA: TGCAGTGCCCGACTAGCGGGAGGGCCGAAGACCGGGGAGCTGTTTTTT. Amino acid sequence: CSARLAGGPKTGELFF.

For this clonotype: The junction departs from germline at one end; a sequencing error may be responsible. This rearrangement joins TRBV6-2 or TRBV6-3 to TRBJ2-7, with D perhaps matching TRBD1 (5 bases). Germline CDR1 MNHEY, CDR2 SVGEGT. The CDR3 loop spans 13 amino acids. The chain's CDR3 is CASSRQYSYERYF. Here the CDR3 DNA reads TGTGCCAGCTCCCGACAGTACTCCTACGAGCGGTACTTC.

In this sample, this clonotype turned up a few times. This could be a read error, since a much larger clone is one nucleotide away. The V call is TRBV12-3 or TRBV12-4, the J call TRBJ1-5; 7 positions agree with TRBD1. CDR3 size: 13 residues. DNA for the CDR3: TGTGCCTGCAGTCGCGACAGGGAACAGCCCCAGCATTTT. Amino acids: CACSRDREQPQHF.

CDR3 loop: CASSLGGTAQPQHF. CDR3 nucleotides: TGTGCCAGCAGCTTAGGGGGCACGGCTCAGCCCCAGCATTTT. The chain recombines TRBV7-2 with TRBJ1-5; D may be TRBD1 (5 bases). V was shortened by 1 base and J by 6 bases, with 10 bases between the two germline ends. The CDR3 contains 14 residues. CDR1 and CDR2 from the germline V gene are SGHTA and FQGNSA.

This clonotype was found a few times. The chain couples TRBV7-3 to TRBJ1-1; tentatively, D is TRBD1 (5 bases). CDR1 is SGHTA and CDR2 is FQGTGA in the germline V gene. There are 16 residues in the CDR3. Trimming stripped 5 bases from V and 4 bases from J, with 20 bases between. The CDR3, as DNA: TGTGCCAGCAGCCCAGGGACGTCCGGAATGGTCACTGAAGCTTTCTTT. Encoded protein: CASSPGTSGMVTEAFF.

This clonotype was picked up many times. The chain joins TRBV10-3 to TRBJ1-2, with TRBD1 matching 7 bases. The germline CDR1 and CDR2 sequences are ENHRY and SYGVKD. The CDR3 consists of 14 residues. V shed 5 bases, J shed 5 bases, and the junction held 8 bases outside the gene matches. Here the CDR3 DNA reads TGTGCCATCAGTCTATACGGGACAGCTTATGGCTACACCTTC. Amino acid sequence: CAISLYGTAYGYTF.

The rearrangement uses TRBV20-1 and TRBJ2-3, with a possible D match to TRBD2 (5 bases). V lost 5 bases to trimming and J lost 5 bases, with 8 bases between them. The CDR3 spans 11 residues. The germline V gene encodes CDR1 DFQATT and CDR2 SNEGSKA (reference sequence). CDR3 in DNA: TGCAGTGCTGCGAGCGGAGATACGCAGTATTTT. This translates into CSAASGDTQYF.

This clonotype was observed many times. This sequence joins TRBV11-2 and TRBJ1-4; D not certain. The CDR3 consists of 14 residues. The V gene's germline CDR1 is SGHAT and CDR2 FQNNGV. The V gene lost 4 bases and the J gene lost 4 bases, with 10 bases spanning the gap. The CDR3 DNA is TGTGCCAGCAGCTCTTGGGATTTTAATGAAAAACTGTTTTTT. Its translation: CASSSWDFNEKLFF.